This TCR beta chain is drawn from a study of CD8+ T cells in alopecia areata (dated by TCRdb to the late 2010s). Looking at the study overall: The treated patients, all with moderate-to-severe alopecia areata, were enrolled in an open-label pilot trial of oral tofacitinib given at 5 to 10 mg twice daily. Patients stayed on tofacitinib for 6 to 18 months and then had 6 months of follow-up off drug so that delayed response and recurrence could be assessed. Disease severity in treated patients was measured with the SALT score, which quantifies the percentage of affected scalp surface area. The study used high-throughput TCRbeta sequencing to examine T cell clonal expansion in alopecia areata, in both the C3H/HeJ mouse model and human patients. In humans, TCRbeta sequencing was performed on scalp tissue and on sorted CD4+ and CD8+ peripheral blood T cells from healthy controls and from patients with patchy or totalis/universalis alopecia areata. Biopsies were taken from tofacitinib-treated patients at baseline and again at 4 and 24 weeks into treatment, and several of those patients also had a later scalp biopsy. Clonality in the scalp was compared among normal scalp (n=4), patchy alopecia areata scalp (n=8), and alopecia totalis/universalis scalp (n=8). RNA came from the PAXgene miRNA kit for fixed scalp, the miRNeasy kit for PBMCs, and the RNeasy kit for mouse skin. TCRbeta CDR3 regions were amplified by immunoSEQ multiplex PCR using 35 Vbeta forward and 13 Jbeta reverse primers. Broad study findings and their caveats: Compared with mice, TCR sequences shared between patients were less clear, possibly partly because of HLA diversity across the patient population. Scalp clonality and the number of expanded CD8+ clones among the top 100 scalp clones were significantly decreased by tofacitinib. Many expanded lesional clones were found to persist in scalp and blood during tofacitinib treatment, and relapse after treatment cessation may be partly explained by this persistence. Scalp TCR repertoire analysis is complicated because resident alphabeta T cells in normal human skin are also sequenced, whereas mouse skin is dominated by gammadelta T cells. Because the treated cohort was small and included a single nonresponder, larger studies are needed to assess links between baseline CD8+ expansion and response. Compared with normal scalp, lesional scalp had higher clonality and more expanded CD8+ clones, particularly in alopecia totalis/universalis, a pattern that suggests antigenic drive.

CDR3 length: 14 amino acids, cysteine to phenylalanine. Here the CDR3 DNA is all that survives: 42 bases in frame from base 1. V lost 7 bases and J lost 0 bases; the stretch between them is 10 bases long. Reading the germline V gene gives CDR1 SQVTM and CDR2 ANQGSEA. What this sample's treatment or condition label stands for: oral pan-JAK inhibitor, 5-10 mg twice daily. From alopecia areata patients, peripheral blood was collected along with lesional scalp punch biopsies. After PBMCs were isolated by density centrifugation and stained for CD3, CD4 and CD8, a FACSAria was used to sort CD4+ and CD8+ T cells. On this clone: The clone's antigen remains unknown. Base qualities are not provided; no much larger clone lies one nucleotide away.

Library method: the immunoSEQ multiplex PCR assay. To provide template for TCR sequencing, every sample had RNA extracted and reverse transcribed into cDNA. SuperScript III was used to make first-strand cDNA, primed with a 2:1 mix of oligo-dT and random hexamers. A synthetic immune receptor repertoire was used to assess amplification bias, and residual bias was removed computationally. For the original study's pipeline: Raw reads were preprocessed to remove errors, and CDR3 was defined by IMGT conventions from the conserved cysteine to phenylalanine. Clonality was computed by normalizing Shannon entropy by log2 of the number of productive unique TCRs and subtracting the result from 1. Whether scalp clones were CD4 or CD8 was inferred by matching scalp TCRbeta sequences against CD4 and CD8 repertoires sorted from blood. The clones in this table, taken by TCRdb from immuneACCESS, are in-frame only. Not every clone is retained; where verified, under half of the shortfall comes from an unresolved V gene, and the cause of the rest is unknown. D and trimming come from the DNA, and the V and J calls and clone size come from that table. In this sample the table shows over 250,000 clones, 60% of which occur a single time. 0.75% to 0.95% of the sample is in the top ten clones.

The material sequenced was CD4+ T cells sorted from blood, taken at approximately week 52, from a patient treated with tofacitinib. This clonotype was obtained from a human donor with alopecia areata. The sequence is built from TRBV29-1 and TRBJ2-6, with no confidently assigned D gene. The DNA is as follows: TGCAGCGCCCGAGGTCGCTCTGGGGCCAACGTCCTGACTTTC. The encoded protein is CSARGRSGANVLTF.